The clone carrying this T cell receptor (beta chain) was found a few times. Its specificity is unknown. This specimen comes from a study of CD8+ T cells in alopecia areata. Study-level information: In an open-label trial, patients got 5 to 10 mg tofacitinib twice daily.

Isolated RNA was reverse transcribed into cDNA used as the sequencing template. Profiled with immunoSEQ multiplex PCR; TCRdb holds only in-frame clones, not every one. The table lists roughly 180,000 clones, roughly 59% of them singletons. The study, taken as a whole, reports: Elevated clonality characterized lesional scalp relative to normal scalp, particularly in alopecia totalis/universalis. Sequences from scalp samples also cover resident alphabeta T cells of normal skin.

CDR1 and CDR2 from the germline V gene are ENHRY and SYGVKD. V lost 4 bases, J lost 5 bases, and 4 bases stayed unmatched. The CDR3 loop spans 15 amino acids. Sequencing used CD4+ T cells sorted from blood, obtained at week 0. The sequence was collected from a human donor with alopecia areata. The chain employs TRBV10-3 and TRBJ1-3; 11 bases map to TRBD1. The CDR3 region is CAISAGTGGRNTIYF. The CDR3 DNA reads TGTGCCATCAGTGCCGGGACAGGGGGGAGAAACACCATATATTTT.